Listed here is a single T cell receptor beta chain. Its target antigen remains unknown. Base qualities are not at hand, and no much larger clone is one base apart. The CDR1 and CDR2 encoded by the germline V gene are SGHRS and YFSETQ. A distance of 15 bases separates the germline ends of V and J, which lose 6 bases and 6 bases respectively. From its cysteine to its phenylalanine, the CDR3 spans 13 amino acids. The retained sequence is limited to the CDR3, 39 bases, with the frame set at the first base. The sample is drawn from a study of T cells generated in artificial thymic organoids (TCRdb year 2017). Regarding the study in general: In some experiments, thymic T cells were further FACS-purified to deplete CD4 immature single positive or double positive precursors. The study compared the TCR alpha and beta CDR3 repertoires of CD8 single positive T cells derived from in vitro artificial thymic organoids against those of naive CD8 T cells from thymus and peripheral blood. The displayed repertoire sequencing data were described as being representative of three independent experiments.

Separate semi-nested PCR amplifications were run for the TCRalpha and TCRbeta libraries, using Advantage 2 and reverse primers located in the TRAC or TRBC constant regions. The amount of total RNA going into first-strand cDNA synthesis ranged between roughly 3 and 550 ng. The TCR cDNA libraries were generated by 5'-RACE using the SMARTer PCR cDNA Synthesis kit, with a poly-dT primer driving first-strand synthesis. Semi-nested constant-region reverse primers carried 5-nucleotide sample-specific barcodes, and products were cleaned with the Zymo DNA Clean and Concentrator-5 kit. Pools of up to ten barcoded samples were ligated to Illumina adaptors and sequenced on an Illumina MiSeq as 2 x 150 bp paired-end reads. As for the original processing: After demultiplexing, reads were aligned using BLAT against a custom library built from IMGT containing every combination of human TRAV, TRAJ, TRBV, TRBD and TRBJ. The best BLAT hits were picked using pslCDnaFilter (-maxAligns=1, -ignoreIntrons), and custom Perl scripts were used to calculate clonotype frequencies. TCRdb reran the public reads through fastp at Q25 and MiXCR, keeping productive beta chains. Each record represents a unique CDR3 protein, reported with the most common genes and DNA among its rows. V and J calls and clone size were set by TCRdb, not the authors. The sample table lists roughly 2,500 distinct CDR3 sequences, approximately 11% of them with a count of one. The top ten hold less than 3.5% of the sample.

What the authors observed across the whole study: Organoid-derived CD8 single positive T cells showed physiological TCR clonotype diversity comparable to thymic and blood naive CD8 T cells.

Enrichment of primary CD8+ T cells was done with magnetic beads from the Miltenyi CD8+ T cell Isolation Kit. Prior to RNA extraction, CD3+TCRalphabeta+CD8 single positive T cells from organoids and thymus were isolated by FACS sorting. For each sample, the RNeasy Micro kit was used to purify total RNA from 40,000 to 200,000 sorted cells, and RNA quality was checked on an Agilent RNA 6000 Nano chip. Thymic fragments were dissected, disrupted by pipetting and passed through a 70 um strainer to release thymocytes. The material sequenced was naive CD8+ T cells from the thymus. Sample cell subset or site, as interpreted from the label and publication: CD3+TCRalphabeta+CD8SP T cells; for blood, CD45RO-CCR7+ naive CD8+ T cells. The rearranged segments are TRBV5-1 and TRBJ1-2; TRBD1 is a weak D gene call, 5 bases matching. The receptor was isolated from a human donor who gave cord blood stem cells for thymic organoid culture, a cardiac surgery patient who gave postnatal thymus, or a blood donor (not recorded which). The nucleotide sequence reads TGCGCCAGCACCCCCTCAGGGATTGATGGCTACACCTTC. Protein translation: CASTPSGIDGYTF.